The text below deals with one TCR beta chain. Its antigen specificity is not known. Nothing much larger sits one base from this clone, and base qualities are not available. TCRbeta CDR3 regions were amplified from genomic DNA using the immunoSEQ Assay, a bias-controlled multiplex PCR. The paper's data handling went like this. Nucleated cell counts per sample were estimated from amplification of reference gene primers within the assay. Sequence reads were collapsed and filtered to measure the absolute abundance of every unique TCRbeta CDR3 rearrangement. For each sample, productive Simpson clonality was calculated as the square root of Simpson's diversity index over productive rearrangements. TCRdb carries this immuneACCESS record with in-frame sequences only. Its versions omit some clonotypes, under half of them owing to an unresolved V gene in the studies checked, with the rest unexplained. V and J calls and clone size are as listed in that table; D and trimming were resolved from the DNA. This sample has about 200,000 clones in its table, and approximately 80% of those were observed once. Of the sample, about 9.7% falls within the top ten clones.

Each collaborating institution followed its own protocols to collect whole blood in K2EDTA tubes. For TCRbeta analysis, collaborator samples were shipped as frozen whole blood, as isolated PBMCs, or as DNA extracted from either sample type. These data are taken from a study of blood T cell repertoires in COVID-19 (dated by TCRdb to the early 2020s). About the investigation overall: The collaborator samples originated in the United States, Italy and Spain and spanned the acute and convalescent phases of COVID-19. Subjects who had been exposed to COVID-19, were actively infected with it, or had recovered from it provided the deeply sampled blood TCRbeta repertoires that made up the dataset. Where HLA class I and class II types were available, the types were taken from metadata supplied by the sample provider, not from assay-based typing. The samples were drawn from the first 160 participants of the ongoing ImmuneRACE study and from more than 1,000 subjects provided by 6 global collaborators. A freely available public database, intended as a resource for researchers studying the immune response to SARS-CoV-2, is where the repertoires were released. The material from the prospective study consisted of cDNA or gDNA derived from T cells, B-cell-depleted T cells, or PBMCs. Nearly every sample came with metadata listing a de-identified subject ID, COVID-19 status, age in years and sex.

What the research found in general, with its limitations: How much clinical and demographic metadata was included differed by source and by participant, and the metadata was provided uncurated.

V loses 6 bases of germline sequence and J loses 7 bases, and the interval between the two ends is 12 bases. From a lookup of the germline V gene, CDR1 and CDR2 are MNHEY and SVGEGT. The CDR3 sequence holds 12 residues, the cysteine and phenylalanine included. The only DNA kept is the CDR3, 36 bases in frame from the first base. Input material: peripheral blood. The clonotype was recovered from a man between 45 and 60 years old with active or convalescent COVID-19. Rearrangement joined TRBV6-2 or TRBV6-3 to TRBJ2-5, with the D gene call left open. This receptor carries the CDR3 CASSQPLGTQYF. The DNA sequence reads TGTGCCAGCAGCCAGCCCCTTGGGACCCAGTACTTC.